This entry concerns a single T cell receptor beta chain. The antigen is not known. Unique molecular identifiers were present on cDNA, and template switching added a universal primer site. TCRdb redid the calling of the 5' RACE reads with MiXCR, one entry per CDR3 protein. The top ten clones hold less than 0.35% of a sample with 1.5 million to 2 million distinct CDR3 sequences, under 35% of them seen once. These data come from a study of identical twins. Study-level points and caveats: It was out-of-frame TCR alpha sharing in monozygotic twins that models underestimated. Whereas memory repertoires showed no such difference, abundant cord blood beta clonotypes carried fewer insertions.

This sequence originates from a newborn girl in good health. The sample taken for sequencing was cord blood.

CDR3 amino acids: CSAFHTGTRANEQFF. In DNA, the CDR3 is TGCAGTGCTTTCCATACCGGGACTAGGGCCAATGAGCAGTTCTTC. The rearrangement links TRBV20-1 to TRBJ2-1; 8 bases align to TRBD2. Germline CDR1 reads DFQATT; CDR2 reads SNEGSKA (reference sequence). This CDR3 comprises 15 residues. V dropped 5 bases and J dropped 6; count of bases not matched to a gene: 12.